Detailed here is one TCR beta chain. This entry comes from a study of blood T cell repertoires in COVID-19. Looking at the study overall: From T cells, B-cell-depleted T cells, or PBMCs came the material, which was cDNA or gDNA.

As handled by the study authors: Reference gene primers were amplified, and this amplification served to estimate nucleated cell counts. Clones were read by immunoSEQ multiplex PCR, and TCRdb kept only the in-frame ones, dropping some. The V and J calls and clone size are taken from that table; D and trimming were inferred from the DNA. This table holds about 52,000 clones, over 85% found once. CDR1 is SGHNT, CDR2 YYREEE, per germline (reference sequence). V lost 0 bases and J lost 0; bases outside the gene matches: 6. The CDR3 spans 18 residues. This clonotype was sampled from a man older than 75 with active or convalescent COVID-19. The V gene is TRBV5-4, the J gene TRBJ2-3; 11 bases map to TRBD2. Sequences were obtained from peripheral blood. CDR3 sequence reads: CASSLDLAGGPSTDTQYF. The CDR3 bases are TGTGCCAGCAGCTTGGACCTAGCGGGGGGTCCTAGCACAGATACGCAGTATTTT.